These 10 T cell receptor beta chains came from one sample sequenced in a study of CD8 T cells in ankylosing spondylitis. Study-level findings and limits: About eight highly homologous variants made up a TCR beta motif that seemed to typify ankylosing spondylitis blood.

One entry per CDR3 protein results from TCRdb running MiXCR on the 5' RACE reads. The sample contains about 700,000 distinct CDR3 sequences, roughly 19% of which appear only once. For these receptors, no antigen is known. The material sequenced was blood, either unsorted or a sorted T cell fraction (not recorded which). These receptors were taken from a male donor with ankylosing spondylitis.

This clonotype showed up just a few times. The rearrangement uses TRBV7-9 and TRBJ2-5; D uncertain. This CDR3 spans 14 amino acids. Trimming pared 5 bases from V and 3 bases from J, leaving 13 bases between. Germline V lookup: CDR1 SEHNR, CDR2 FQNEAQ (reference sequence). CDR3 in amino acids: CASSISGIKETQYF. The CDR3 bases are TGTGCCAGCAGCATATCTGGGATAAAAGAGACCCAGTACTTC.

The CDR3 DNA sequence: TGCGCCAGCAGCCACGGGGGAGCTAACTATGGCTACACCTTC. This gives the protein CASSHGGANYGYTF. The chain uses TRBV4-3 and TRBJ1-2, with D possibly matching TRBD1 (5 bases). V shed 3 bases and J shed 0 bases, with 8 bases lying between them. CDR3 size: 14 residues. CDR1 and CDR2 (germline): LGHNA, YSLEER.

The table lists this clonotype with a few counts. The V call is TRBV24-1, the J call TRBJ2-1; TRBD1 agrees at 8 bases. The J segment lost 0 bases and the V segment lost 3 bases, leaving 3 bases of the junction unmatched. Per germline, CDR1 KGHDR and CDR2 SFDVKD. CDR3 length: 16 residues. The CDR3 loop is CATSDRQGSSYNEQFF. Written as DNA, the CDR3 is TGTGCCACCAGTGATAGACAGGGGAGCTCCTACAATGAGCAGTTCTTC.

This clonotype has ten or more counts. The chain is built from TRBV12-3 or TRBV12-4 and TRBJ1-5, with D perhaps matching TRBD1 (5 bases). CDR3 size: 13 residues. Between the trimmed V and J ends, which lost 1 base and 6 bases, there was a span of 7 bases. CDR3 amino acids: CASSLVGGQPQHF. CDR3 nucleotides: TGTGCCAGCAGTTTAGTGGGGGGTCAGCCCCAGCATTTT.

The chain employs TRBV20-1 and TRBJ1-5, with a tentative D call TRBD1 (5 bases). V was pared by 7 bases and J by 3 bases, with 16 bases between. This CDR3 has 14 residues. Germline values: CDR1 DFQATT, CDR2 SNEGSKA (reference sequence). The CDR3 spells CSVGSRQINQPQHF. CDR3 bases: TGCAGTGTCGGGTCCCGACAGATCAATCAGCCCCAGCATTTT.

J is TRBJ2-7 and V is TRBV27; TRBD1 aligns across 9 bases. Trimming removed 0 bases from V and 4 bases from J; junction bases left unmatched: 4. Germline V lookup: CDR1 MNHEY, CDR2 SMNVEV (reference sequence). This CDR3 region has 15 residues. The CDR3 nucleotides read TGTGCCAGCAGTTTATCGGGACAGGGTCTATACGAGCAGTACTTC. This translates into CASSLSGQGLYEQYF.

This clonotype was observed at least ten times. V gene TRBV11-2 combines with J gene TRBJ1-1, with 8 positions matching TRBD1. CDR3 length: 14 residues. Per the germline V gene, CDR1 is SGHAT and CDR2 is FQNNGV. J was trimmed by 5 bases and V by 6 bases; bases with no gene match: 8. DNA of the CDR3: TGTGCCAGCAGTTTGACAGGGGTTGGAACTGAAGCTTTCTTT. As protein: CASSLTGVGTEAFF.

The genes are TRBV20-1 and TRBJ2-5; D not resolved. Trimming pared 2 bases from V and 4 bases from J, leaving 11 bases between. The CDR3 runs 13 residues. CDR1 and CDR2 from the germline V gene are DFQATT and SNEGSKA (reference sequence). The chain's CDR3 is CSARKASPETQYF. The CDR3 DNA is TGCAGTGCTAGAAAGGCCAGCCCAGAGACCCAGTACTTC.

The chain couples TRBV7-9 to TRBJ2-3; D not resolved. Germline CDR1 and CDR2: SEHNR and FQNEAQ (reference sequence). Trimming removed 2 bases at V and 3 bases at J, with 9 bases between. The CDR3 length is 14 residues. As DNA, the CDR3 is TGTGCCAGCAGCTTACTTGGTGGTACAGATACGCAGTATTTT. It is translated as CASSLLGGTDTQYF.

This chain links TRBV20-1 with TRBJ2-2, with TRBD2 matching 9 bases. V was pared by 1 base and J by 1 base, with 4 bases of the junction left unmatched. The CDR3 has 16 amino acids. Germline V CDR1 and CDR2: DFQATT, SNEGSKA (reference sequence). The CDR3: CSARAGSGRNTGELFF. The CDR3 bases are TGCAGTGCTAGAGCGGGTAGCGGGAGGAACACCGGGGAGCTGTTTTTT.